Included here is one TCR beta chain sequence, with context. The data were obtained in a study of blood T cell repertoires in COVID-19. Across the study: Samples representing acute and convalescent COVID-19 were sourced from the United States, Italy and Spain.

Sequencing used immunoSEQ multiplex PCR; TCRdb keeps in-frame clones, though not all of them. The profile shows roughly 250,000 clones, approximately 80% of them singletons. Sequencing was done on a sample of peripheral blood. The TCR originated in a woman between 45 and 65 years old with acute or convalescent COVID-19.

The CDR3 is CASLRSEAFF. Written as DNA, the CDR3 is TGTGCCAGCCTCCGGTCTGAAGCTTTCTTT. V gene TRBV6-5 combines with J gene TRBJ1-1; D is unresolved. The CDR3 length is 10 residues. V shed 8 bases and J shed 6 bases, with 7 bases lying between them. Germline V gene data show CDR1 as MNHEY and CDR2 as SVGAGI.